Listed here is a single TCR beta chain. What it binds is not known. Deep-level running was used for the assay. Produced via immunoSEQ multiplex PCR; TCRdb's table is partial and in-frame only. Of over 1.5 million clones listed, roughly 98% are singletons. The sample is drawn from a study of shared clonotypes between healthy human individuals. Across the whole study: Used for every donor were three CD4 naive, three CD4 memory, two CD8 naive and one CD8 memory plate.

The V gene end was trimmed by 3 bases and the J gene end by 5 bases; junction bases not matched to a gene: 7. Germline CDR1 SGDLS, CDR2 YYNGEE. CDR3 size: 17 residues. Notes on the study in general: Naive subsets typically showed greater estimated richness than memory subsets.

The source is a man aged 25-45 years in good health. Sequences were obtained from naive CD4+ T cells sorted from blood. Subset: CD45RA+ positively selected. This chain joins TRBV9 and TRBJ2-2, with 13 bases fitting TRBD2. This CDR3 reads CASSGPRLAGGTGELFF. Here the CDR3 DNA reads TGTGCCAGCAGCGGCCCCCGACTAGCGGGAGGAACCGGGGAGCTGTTTTTT.